Listed here is a single T cell receptor (beta chain). This sample is drawn from a study of cytomegalovirus exposure and HLA in healthy donors. There are 15 residues in the CDR3. The germline V gene encodes CDR1 PRHDT and CDR2 FYEKMQ (reference sequence). V was pared by 5 bases and J by 4 bases, with 8 bases of the junction left unmatched. Unrecorded immune exposures were likely, despite nominal health at sampling. 13 Jbeta primers and 60 Vbeta primers were used for the PCR. Data came from immunoSEQ multiplex PCR; TCRdb stores just in-frame clones and leaves some out. The table lists more than 150,000 clones, just under 80% of them singletons.

This sequence originates from a woman between 40 and 50 years old in good health and CMV-seropositive. Sequenced input: PBMCs. The V call is TRBV13, the J call TRBJ1-1; the match to TRBD1 covers 9 bases. The CDR3 sequence: CASSPIQGASTEAFF. For the CDR3, the DNA is TGTGCCAGCAGCCCAATACAGGGGGCGAGCACTGAAGCTTTCTTT.